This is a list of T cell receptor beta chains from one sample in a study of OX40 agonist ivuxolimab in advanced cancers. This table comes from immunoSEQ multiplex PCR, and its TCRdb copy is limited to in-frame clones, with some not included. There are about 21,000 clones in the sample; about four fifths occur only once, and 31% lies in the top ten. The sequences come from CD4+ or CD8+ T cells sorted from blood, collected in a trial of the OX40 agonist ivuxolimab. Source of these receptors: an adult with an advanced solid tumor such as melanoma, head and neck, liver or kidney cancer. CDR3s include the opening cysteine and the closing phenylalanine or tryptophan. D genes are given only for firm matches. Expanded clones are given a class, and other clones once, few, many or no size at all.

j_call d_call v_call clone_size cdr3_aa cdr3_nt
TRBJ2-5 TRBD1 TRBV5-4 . CASSLEDRGLRETQYF TGTGCCAGCAGCTTGGAGGACAGGGGGTTGCGGGAGACCCAGTACTTC
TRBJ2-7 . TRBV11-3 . CASSSEGGSYEQYF TGTGCCAGCAGCTCCGAGGGAGGCTCCTACGAGCAGTACTTC
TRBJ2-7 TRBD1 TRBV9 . CASSAEGTGIYEQYF TGTGCCAGCAGCGCCGAGGGGACAGGGATCTACGAGCAGTACTTC
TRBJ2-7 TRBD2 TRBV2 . CASKTSGGYYEQYF TGTGCCAGCAAGACTAGCGGGGGTTACTACGAGCAGTACTTC
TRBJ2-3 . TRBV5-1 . CASSLESFTDTQYF TGCGCCAGCAGCTTGGAGAGCTTCACAGATACGCAGTATTTT
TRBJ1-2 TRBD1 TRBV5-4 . CASSPGQYSNYGYTF TGTGCCAGCAGCCCGGGACAGTATTCTAACTATGGCTACACCTTC
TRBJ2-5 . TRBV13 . CASSSPGQYQETQYF TGTGCCAGCAGCTCGCCGGGCCAGTACCAAGAGACCCAGTACTTC
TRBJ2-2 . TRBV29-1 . CSVEQLSPGELFF TGCAGCGTTGAGCAGCTAAGCCCCGGGGAGCTGTTTTTT
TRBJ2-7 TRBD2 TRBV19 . CASSPGLAGVYEQYF TGTGCCAGTAGCCCAGGATTAGCGGGAGTCTACGAGCAGTACTTC
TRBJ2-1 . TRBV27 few CASSFGGYNEQFF TGTGCCAGCAGTTTCGGCGGCTACAATGAGCAGTTCTTC
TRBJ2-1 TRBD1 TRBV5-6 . CASSLVRGPVNEQFF TGTGCCAGCAGCTTGGTTAGGGGGCCAGTCAATGAGCAGTTCTTC
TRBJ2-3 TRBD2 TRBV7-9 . CASSLLSGRASNTQYF TGTGCCAGCAGCCTCCTTAGCGGGAGAGCTTCGAATACGCAGTATTTT
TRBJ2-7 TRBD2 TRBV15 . CATSRDSGGIYEQYF TGTGCCACCAGCAGAGATTCGGGGGGGATCTACGAGCAGTACTTC
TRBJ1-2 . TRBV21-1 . CASSSEVPVNAYTF TGTGCCAGCAGCAGTGAGGTCCCAGTGAACGCGTACACCTTC
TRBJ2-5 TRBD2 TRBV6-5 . CASSLGLAGTQYF TGTGCCAGCAGTCTCGGACTAGCGGGGACCCAGTACTTC
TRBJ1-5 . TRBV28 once CASSLGSNQPQHF TGTGCCAGCAGTTTGGGTAGCAATCAGCCCCAGCATTTT
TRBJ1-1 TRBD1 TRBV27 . CASRWTGENTEAFF TGTGCCAGCAGATGGACAGGAGAGAACACTGAAGCTTTCTTT
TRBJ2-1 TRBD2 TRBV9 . CASSFTGTSIYEQFF TGTGCCAGCAGCTTCACCGGGACTAGCATCTATGAGCAGTTCTTC